These 15 T cell receptor beta chains originate from one sample sequenced in a study of Ad26.COV2.S vaccination and SARS-CoV-2 variants. Sequenced by immunoSEQ multiplex PCR; TCRdb stores in-frame clones only, minus some. The data hold about 350,000 clones, with roughly 90% observed a single time. As to treatment: roughly 20 received Ad26.COV2.S at low or high dose, single or two shots; 5 received placebo; per-sample allocation not given. Samples analyzed were those drawn on day 63 after the first vaccine or placebo injection. The source material was peripheral blood, sampled in a trial of Ad26.COV2.S vaccine versus placebo. Receptor source: a person between 18 and 65 years old who received the Ad26.COV2.S COVID-19 vaccine or a placebo.

This sequence joins TRBV15 and TRBJ1-4, with TRBD1 matching over 7 bases. Per germline, CDR1 LNHNV and CDR2 YYDKDF (reference sequence). V shed 0 bases and J 3 bases; nucleotides not matched to a gene: 7. The CDR3 is 17 residues long. The CDR3 nucleotides read TGTGCCACCAGCAGAGATAAGACAGGGCGATCTAATGAAAAACTGTTTTTT. This gives the protein CATSRDKTGRSNEKLFF.

This clone has a handful of counts. The sample contains more than one DNA sequence encoding this CDR3. This rearrangement joins TRBV6-5 to TRBJ1-1; D gene unclear. Trimming cost V 6 bases and J 0 bases, with 8 bases left between them. Germline CDR1 MNHEY, CDR2 SVGAGI. CDR3 length: 13 residues. In DNA form, the CDR3 reads TGTGCCAGCAGGAGGACGGTGAACACTGAAGCTTTCTTT. This gives the protein CASRRTVNTEAFF.

The J gene is TRBJ2-3, the V gene TRBV5-8; weak D call: TRBD1 (5 bases). CDR3 length: 13 amino acids. V was clipped by 4 bases and J by 1 base, with 7 bases between them. CDR1 and CDR2 from the germline V gene are SGHTS and YDEGEE. This chain's CDR3 is CASSRGRTDTQYF. CDR3 in DNA: TGTGCCAGCAGCAGGGGCCGCACAGATACGCAGTATTTT.

The chain employs TRBV5-6 and TRBJ2-5, with D uncertain. Germline V CDR1 and CDR2: SGHDT, YYEEEE. This CDR3 has 15 residues. The germline V and J ends were trimmed by 2 bases and 0 bases, with 11 bases remaining between them. CDR3 DNA sequence: TGTGCCAGCAGCTTCCGGACGGTGTACCAAGAGACCCAGTACTTC. Its protein product is CASSFRTVYQETQYF.

The chain has TRBV7-2 and TRBJ1-1, with D possibly matching TRBD1 (6 bases). V shed 2 bases and J shed 2 bases, with 9 bases lying between them. CDR1 and CDR2 from the germline V gene are SGHTA and FQGNSA. This CDR3 spans 14 amino acids. The CDR3 is CASSLSGENTEAFF. In DNA form, the CDR3 reads TGTGCCAGCAGCTTATCAGGGGAAAACACTGAAGCTTTCTTT.

The chain is built from TRBV9 and TRBJ1-2, with 8 positions matching TRBD1. Germline-derived CDR1 and CDR2 are SGDLS and YYNGEE. The CDR3 loop spans 13 amino acids. V dropped 3 bases and J dropped 5; count of bases not matched to a gene: 3. Written as DNA, the CDR3 is TGTGCCAGCAGCGGATGGACAGGGTATGGCTACACCTTC. Translation gives CASSGWTGYGYTF.

This sequence joins TRBV11-2 and TRBJ2-2, with D possibly being TRBD2 (5 bases). The length of the CDR3 is 15 residues. The germline V gene encodes CDR1 SGHAT and CDR2 FQNNGV. V was clipped by 8 bases and J by 0 bases, with 13 bases between them. The CDR3 sequence: CASAPDFANTGELFF. CDR3 DNA sequence: TGTGCCAGCGCACCGGACTTCGCGAACACCGGGGAGCTGTTTTTT.

The CDR3, as DNA: TGTGCCAGTAGAAACCGGGATAGGGAATCAGATACGCAGTATTTT. This encodes CASRNRDRESDTQYF. The genes are TRBV19 and TRBJ2-3, with TRBD2 as a possible D gene (5 bases). V was pared by 6 bases and J by 4 bases, with 17 bases between. CDR1 and CDR2 (germline): LNHDA, SQIVND (reference sequence). This CDR3 is built from 15 residues.

The chain carries TRBV18 and TRBJ2-7, with 10 bases fitting TRBD2. Trimming took 2 bases from V and 6 from J; bases not matched to a gene: 4. The length of the CDR3 is 14 residues. Looked up from germline, CDR1 is KGHSH and CDR2 is LQKENI. The CDR3 loop is CASSPASGSPEQYF. DNA for the CDR3: TGTGCCAGCTCACCAGCTAGCGGGAGTCCCGAGCAGTACTTC.

The chain uses TRBV11-2 and TRBJ2-2; 10 bases match TRBD1. The CDR3 runs 17 residues. CDR1 SGHAT and CDR2 FQNNGV come from the germline V gene. Trimming removed 4 bases from V and 7 bases from J; junction bases left unmatched: 12. The DNA for the CDR3 is TGTGCCAGCAGCTCGATATCCGGGACAGGGGTTTTCGGGGAGCTGTTTTTT. Translating it yields CASSSISGTGVFGELFF.

The V call is TRBV5-1, the J call TRBJ1-5, with 7 bases lining up with TRBD1. With V trimmed by 4 bases and J by 6 bases, 7 bases remained unmatched. The CDR3 is 14 residues long. Germline V gene data show CDR1 as SGHRS and CDR2 as YFSETQ. CDR3 protein: CASSPGTAGQPQHF. The DNA for the CDR3 is TGCGCCAGCAGCCCCGGGACAGCTGGTCAGCCCCAGCATTTT.

V is TRBV15 and J is TRBJ2-5, with 10 bases that match TRBD1. The CDR3 has 16 amino acids. The junction had 4 bases not matched to a gene; V was cut back by 2 bases and J by 1 base. The germline V gene has CDR1 LNHNV and CDR2 YYDKDF (reference sequence). The CDR3 nucleotides are TGTGCCACCAGCAGACCGCGGACAGGGGGCCAAGAGACCCAGTACTTC. Amino acid sequence: CATSRPRTGGQETQYF.

The chain employs TRBV7-9 and TRBJ2-3, with 7 nucleotides matching TRBD1. Per the germline V gene, CDR1 is SEHNR and CDR2 is FQNEAQ (reference sequence). Trimming at V came to 5 bases and at J to 9 bases, leaving 8 bases not matched to a gene. CDR3 length: 13 residues. The DNA of the CDR3 is TGTGCCAGCAGCGAGGGACAGCAGGGAACGCAGTATTTT. Its translation: CASSEGQQGTQYF. The whole variable domain, remainder taken from reference TRBV7-9 and TRBJ2-3, is DTGVSQNPRHKITKRGQNVTFRCDPISEHNRLYWYRQTLGQGPEFLTYFQNEAQLEKSRLLSDRFSAERPKGSFSTLEIQRTEQGDSAMYLCASSEGQQGTQYFGPGTRLTVL.

The chain uses TRBV27 and TRBJ1-6; D not certain. The V and J ends lost 2 bases and 11 bases respectively, with 10 bases between them. Per the germline V gene, CDR1 is MNHEY and CDR2 is SMNVEV (reference sequence). The CDR3 extends over 13 amino acids. This CDR3 reads CASSLRGGAPLHF. The CDR3 DNA reads as TGTGCCAGCAGTTTACGGGGTGGGGCACCCCTCCACTTT.

The chain has TRBV4-3 and TRBJ2-7; 8 bases align to TRBD1. CDR1 is LGHNA, CDR2 YSLEER, per germline. There are 14 residues in the CDR3. The V segment lost 1 base and the J segment 2 bases; nucleotides outside the gene matches: 1. In nucleotides, the CDR3 is TGCGCCAGCAGCCAAGGGACAGGGACCTACGAGCAGTACTTC. The encoded protein is CASSQGTGTYEQYF.